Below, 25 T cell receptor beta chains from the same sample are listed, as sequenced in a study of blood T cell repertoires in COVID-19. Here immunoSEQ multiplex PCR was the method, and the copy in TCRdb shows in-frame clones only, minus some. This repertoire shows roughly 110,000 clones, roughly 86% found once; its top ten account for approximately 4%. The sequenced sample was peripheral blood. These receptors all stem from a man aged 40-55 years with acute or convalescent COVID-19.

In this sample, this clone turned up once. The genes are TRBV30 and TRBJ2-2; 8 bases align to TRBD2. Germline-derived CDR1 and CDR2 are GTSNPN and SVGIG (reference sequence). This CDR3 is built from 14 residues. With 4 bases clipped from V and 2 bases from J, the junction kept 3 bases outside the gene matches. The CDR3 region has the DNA TGTGCCTGGACACTAGCGGTTAACACCGGGGAGCTGTTTTTT. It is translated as CAWTLAVNTGELFF.

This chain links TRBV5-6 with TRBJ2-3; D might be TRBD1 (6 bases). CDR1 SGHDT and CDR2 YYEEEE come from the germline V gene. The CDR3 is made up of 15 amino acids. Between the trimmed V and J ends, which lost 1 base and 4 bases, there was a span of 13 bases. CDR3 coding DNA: TGTGCCAGCAGCTTGTACAGGGTAAAACCAGATACGCAGTATTTT. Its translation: CASSLYRVKPDTQYF. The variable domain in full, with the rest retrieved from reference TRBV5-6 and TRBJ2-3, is DAGVTQSPTHLIKTRGQQVTLRCSPKSGHDTVSWYQQALGQGPQFIFQYYEEEERQRGNFPDRFSGHQFPNYSSELNVNALLLGDSALYLCASSLYRVKPDTQYFGPGTRLTVL.

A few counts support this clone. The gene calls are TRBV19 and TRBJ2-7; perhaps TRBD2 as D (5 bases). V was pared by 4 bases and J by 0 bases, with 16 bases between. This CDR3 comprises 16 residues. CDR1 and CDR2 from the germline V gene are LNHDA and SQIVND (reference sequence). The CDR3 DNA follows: TGTGCCAGTAGTACGCGGGCCTCTGGAGGCTCCTACGAGCAGTACTTC. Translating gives CASSTRASGGSYEQYF. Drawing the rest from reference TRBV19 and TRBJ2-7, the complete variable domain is DGGITQSPKYLFRKEGQNVTLSCEQNLNHDAMYWYRQDPGQGLRLIYYSQIVNDFQKGDIAEGYSVSREKKESFPLTVTSAQKNPTAFYLCASSTRASGGSYEQYFGPGTRLTVT.

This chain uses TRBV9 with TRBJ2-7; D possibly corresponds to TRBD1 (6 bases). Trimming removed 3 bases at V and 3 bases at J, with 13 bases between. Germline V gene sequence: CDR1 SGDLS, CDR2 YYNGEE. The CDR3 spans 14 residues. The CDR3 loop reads CASSARGQHYEQYF. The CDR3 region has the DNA TGTGCCAGCAGCGCACGCGGACAGCACTACGAGCAGTACTTC. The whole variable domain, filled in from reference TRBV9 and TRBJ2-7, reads DSGVTQTPKHLITATGQRVTLRCSPRSGDLSVYWYQQSLDQGLQFLIQYYNGEERAKGNILERFSAQQFPDLHSELNLSSLELGDSALYFCASSARGQHYEQYFGPGTRLTVT.

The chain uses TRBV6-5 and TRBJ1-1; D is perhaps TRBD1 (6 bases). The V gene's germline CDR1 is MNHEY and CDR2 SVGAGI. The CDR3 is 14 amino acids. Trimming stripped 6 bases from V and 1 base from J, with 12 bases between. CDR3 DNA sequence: TGTGCCAGCAGCGGACAGCTAACGAACACTGAAGCTTTCTTT. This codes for CASSGQLTNTEAFF.

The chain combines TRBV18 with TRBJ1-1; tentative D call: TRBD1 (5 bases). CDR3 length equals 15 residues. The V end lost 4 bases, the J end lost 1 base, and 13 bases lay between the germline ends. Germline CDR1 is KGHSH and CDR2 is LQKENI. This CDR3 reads CASSLDNSKNTEAFF. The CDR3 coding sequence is TGTGCCAGCTCACTGGACAACTCAAAGAACACTGAAGCTTTCTTT.

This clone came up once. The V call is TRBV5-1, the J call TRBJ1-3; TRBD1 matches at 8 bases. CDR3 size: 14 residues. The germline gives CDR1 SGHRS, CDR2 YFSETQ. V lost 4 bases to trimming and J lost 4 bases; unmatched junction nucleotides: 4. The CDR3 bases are TGCGCCAGCAGCGTAGGACAGGGAGGAAACACCATATATTTT. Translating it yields CASSVGQGGNTIYF.

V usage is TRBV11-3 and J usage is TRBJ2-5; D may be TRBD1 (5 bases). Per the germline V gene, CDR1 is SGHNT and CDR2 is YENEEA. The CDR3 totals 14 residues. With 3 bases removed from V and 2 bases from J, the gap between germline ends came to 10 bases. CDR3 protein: CASSLGRAQETQYF. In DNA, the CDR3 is TGTGCCAGCAGCTTGGGCAGGGCGCAAGAGACCCAGTACTTC. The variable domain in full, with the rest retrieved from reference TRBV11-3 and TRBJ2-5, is EAGVVQSPRYKIIEKKQPVAFWCNPISGHNTLYWYLQNLGQGPELLIRYENEEAVDDSQLPKDRFSAERLKGVDSTLKIQPAELGDSAVYLCASSLGRAQETQYFGPGTRLLVL.

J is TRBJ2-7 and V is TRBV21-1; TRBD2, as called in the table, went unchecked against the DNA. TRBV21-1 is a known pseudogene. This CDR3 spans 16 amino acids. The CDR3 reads CASSILWGEYFYEQYF. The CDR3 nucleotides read TGTGCCAGCAGCATACTCTGGGGGGAGTACTTCTACGAGCAGTACTTC.

This CDR3 reads CAWSRVGEQFF. The DNA of the CDR3 is TGTGCCTGGAGCCGGGTTGGTGAGCAGTTCTTC. The chain links TRBV30 to TRBJ2-1; no reliable D call. V lost 3 bases and J lost 9, with 9 bases in between. Germline CDR1 GTSNPN, CDR2 SVGIG (reference sequence). The CDR3 has 11 amino acids.

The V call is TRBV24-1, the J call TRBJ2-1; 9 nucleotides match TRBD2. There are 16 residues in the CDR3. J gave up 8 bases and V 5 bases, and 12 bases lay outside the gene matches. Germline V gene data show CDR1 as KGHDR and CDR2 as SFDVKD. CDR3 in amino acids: CATSVGRREGRDEQFF. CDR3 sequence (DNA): TGTGCCACCAGTGTGGGTAGGCGGGAGGGCCGGGATGAGCAGTTCTTC.

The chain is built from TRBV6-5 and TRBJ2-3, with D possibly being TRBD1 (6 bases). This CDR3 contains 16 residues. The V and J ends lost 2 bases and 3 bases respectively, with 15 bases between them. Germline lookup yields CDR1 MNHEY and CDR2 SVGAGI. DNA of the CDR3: TGTGCCAGCAGTTACACCCCCGGACAGAGGACAGATACGCAGTATTTT. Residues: CASSYTPGQRTDTQYF.

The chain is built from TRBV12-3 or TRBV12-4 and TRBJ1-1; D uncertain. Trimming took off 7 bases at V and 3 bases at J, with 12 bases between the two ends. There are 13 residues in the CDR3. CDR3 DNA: TGTGCCAGCACCCTTGGAGGGTACACTGAAGCTTTCTTT. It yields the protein CASTLGGYTEAFF.

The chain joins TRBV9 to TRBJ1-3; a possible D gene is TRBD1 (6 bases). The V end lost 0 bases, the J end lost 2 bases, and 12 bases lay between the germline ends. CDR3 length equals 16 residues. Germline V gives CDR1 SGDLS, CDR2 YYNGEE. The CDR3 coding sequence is TGTGCCAGCAGCGTAGATTACCAGGGGCCTGGAAACACCATATATTTT. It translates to CASSVDYQGPGNTIYF.

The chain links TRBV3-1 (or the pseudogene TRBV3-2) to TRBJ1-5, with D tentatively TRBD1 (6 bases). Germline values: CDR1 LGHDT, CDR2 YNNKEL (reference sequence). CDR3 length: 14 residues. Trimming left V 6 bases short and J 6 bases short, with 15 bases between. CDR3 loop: CASSRGAGAQPQHF. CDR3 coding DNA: TGTGCCAGCAGTCGAGGGGCAGGGGCTCAGCCCCAGCATTTT.

CDR3 in amino acids: CASRKTGEGGNQPQHF. In DNA form, the CDR3 reads TGTGCCAGCAGGAAGACAGGGGAAGGCGGCAATCAGCCCCAGCATTTT. This sequence joins TRBV7-2 and TRBJ1-5; the match to TRBD1 covers 8 bases. Per germline, CDR1 SGHTA and CDR2 FQGNSA. V dropped 6 bases and J dropped 2; count of bases not matched to a gene: 9. There are 16 residues in the CDR3.

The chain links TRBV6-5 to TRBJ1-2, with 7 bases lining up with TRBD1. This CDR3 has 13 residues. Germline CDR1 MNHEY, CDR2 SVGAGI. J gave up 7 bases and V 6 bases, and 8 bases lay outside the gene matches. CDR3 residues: CASSLRQGVGYTF. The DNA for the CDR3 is TGTGCCAGCAGCCTCCGACAGGGAGTTGGCTACACCTTC.

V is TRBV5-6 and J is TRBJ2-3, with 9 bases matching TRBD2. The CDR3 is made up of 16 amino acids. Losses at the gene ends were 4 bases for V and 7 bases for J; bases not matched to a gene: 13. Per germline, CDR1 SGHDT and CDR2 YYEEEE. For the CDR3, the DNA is TGTGCCAGCAGCCCCCGGGGGCGGGGGGGGTCCTATACGCAGTATTTT. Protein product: CASSPRGRGGSYTQYF.

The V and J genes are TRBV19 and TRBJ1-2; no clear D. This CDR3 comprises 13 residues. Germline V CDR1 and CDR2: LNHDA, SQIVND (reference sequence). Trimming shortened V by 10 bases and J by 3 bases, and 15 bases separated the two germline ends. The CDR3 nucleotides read TGTGCCACCGATCGACGGGATCACTATGGCTACACCTTC. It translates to CATDRRDHYGYTF.

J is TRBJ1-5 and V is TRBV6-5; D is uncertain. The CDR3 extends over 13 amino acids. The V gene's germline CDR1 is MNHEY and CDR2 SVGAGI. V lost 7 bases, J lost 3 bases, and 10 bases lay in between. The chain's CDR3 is CASIKTHNQPQHF. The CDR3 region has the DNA TGTGCCAGCATCAAAACACACAATCAGCCCCAGCATTTT.

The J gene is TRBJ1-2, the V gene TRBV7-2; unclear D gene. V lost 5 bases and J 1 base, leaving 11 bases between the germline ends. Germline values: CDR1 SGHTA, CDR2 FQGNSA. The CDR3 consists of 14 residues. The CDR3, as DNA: TGTGCCAGCAGCCAGACGGGAGTTAACTATGGCTACACCTTC. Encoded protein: CASSQTGVNYGYTF.

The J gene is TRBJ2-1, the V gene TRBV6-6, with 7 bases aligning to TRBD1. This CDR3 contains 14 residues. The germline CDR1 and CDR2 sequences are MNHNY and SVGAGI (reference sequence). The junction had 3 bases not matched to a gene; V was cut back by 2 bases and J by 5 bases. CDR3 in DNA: TGTGCCAGCAGTTACCCGGGACAGCACAATGAGCAGTTCTTC. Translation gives CASSYPGQHNEQFF.

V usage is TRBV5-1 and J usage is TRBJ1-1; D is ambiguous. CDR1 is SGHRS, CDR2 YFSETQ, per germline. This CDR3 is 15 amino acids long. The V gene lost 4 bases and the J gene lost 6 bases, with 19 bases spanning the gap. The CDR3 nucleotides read TGCGCCAGCAGCCCTGATACTGCTCGAGGCGCTGAAGCTTTCTTT. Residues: CASSPDTARGAEAFF. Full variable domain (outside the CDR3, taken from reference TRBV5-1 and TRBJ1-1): KAGVTQTPRYLIKTRGQQVTLSCSPISGHRSVSWYQQTPGQGLQFLFEYFSETQRNKGNFPGRFSGRQFSNSRSEMNVSTLELGDSALYLCASSPDTARGAEAFFGQGTRLTVV.

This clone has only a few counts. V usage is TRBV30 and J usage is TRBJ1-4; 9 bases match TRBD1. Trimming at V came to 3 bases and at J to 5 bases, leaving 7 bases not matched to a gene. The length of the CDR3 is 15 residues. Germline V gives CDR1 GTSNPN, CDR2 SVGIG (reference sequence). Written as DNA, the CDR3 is TGTGCCTGGAGCGGTACCGGACAGGGGAATGAAAAACTGTTTTTT. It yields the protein CAWSGTGQGNEKLFF.

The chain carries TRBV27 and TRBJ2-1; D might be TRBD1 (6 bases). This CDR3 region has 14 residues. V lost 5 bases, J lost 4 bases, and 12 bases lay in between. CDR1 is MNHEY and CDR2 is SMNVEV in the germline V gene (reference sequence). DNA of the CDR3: TGTGCCAGCAGTGCCTCGAGGGGGTACAATGAGCAGTTCTTC. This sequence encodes CASSASRGYNEQFF.